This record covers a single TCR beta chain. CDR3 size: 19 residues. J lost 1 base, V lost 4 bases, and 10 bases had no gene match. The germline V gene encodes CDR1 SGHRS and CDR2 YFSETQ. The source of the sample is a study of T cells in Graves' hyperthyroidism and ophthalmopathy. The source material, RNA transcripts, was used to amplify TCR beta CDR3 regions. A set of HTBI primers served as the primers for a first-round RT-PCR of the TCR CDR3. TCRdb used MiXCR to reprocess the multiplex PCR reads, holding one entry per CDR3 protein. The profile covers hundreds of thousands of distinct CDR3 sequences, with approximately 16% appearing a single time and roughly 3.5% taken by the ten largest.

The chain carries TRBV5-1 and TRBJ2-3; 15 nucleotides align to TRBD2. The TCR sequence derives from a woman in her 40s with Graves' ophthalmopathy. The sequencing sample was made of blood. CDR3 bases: TGCGCCAGCAGCCTAGGACTAGCGGGAGGGCCCTCAGGCACAGATACGCAGTATTTT. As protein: CASSLGLAGGPSGTDTQYF.